Each of the 10 T cell receptor beta chains below was sequenced from the same sample in a study of T cells in Graves' hyperthyroidism and ophthalmopathy. Amplification targeted TCR beta CDR3 regions from RNA transcripts. In the first-round RT-PCR of the TCR CDR3, the HTBI primer set was used. TCRdb analysed the multiplex PCR reads with MiXCR anew, one entry per CDR3 protein. The sample has approximately 600,000 distinct CDR3 sequences, 15% to 20% seen once. Sequenced input: blood. These TCRs come from a woman aged 25 to 45 with Graves' hyperthyroidism.

About this clonotype itself: A single base separates this from a much larger clone, so it may be a read error. The chain links TRBV6-1 to TRBJ2-2; TRBD1 might be the D (6 bases). Germline CDR1 reads MNHNS; CDR2 reads SASEGT. The CDR3 runs 14 residues. The CDR3 DNA reads as TGTACCAGCAGGGGCGGGCTATTCACCGGGGAGCTGTTTTTT. Its translation is CTSRGGLFTGELFF.

The chain joins TRBV9 to TRBJ1-6; D is undetermined. The CDR3 runs to 14 residues. The germline V gene has CDR1 SGDLS and CDR2 YYNGEE. Trimming took 0 bases from V and 8 from J, leaving 9 bases between them. The CDR3, as DNA: TGTGCCAGCAGCGTAGGGACCGATGATTCACCCCTCCACTTT. Translation: CASSVGTDDSPLHF.

This clonotype was observed once. The rearrangement links TRBV4-1 to TRBJ1-4; tentative D call: TRBD1 (5 bases). There are 16 residues in the CDR3. Germline V gene data show CDR1 as MGHRA and CDR2 as YSYEKL. V lost 1 base to trimming and J lost 6 bases, with 15 bases between them. The CDR3 region is CASSQGTKGTDEKLFF. CDR3 nucleotides: TGCGCCAGCAGCCAAGGGACTAAGGGGACGGATGAAAAACTGTTTTTT.

V is TRBV12-3 or TRBV12-4 and J is TRBJ2-3, with D possibly TRBD2 on 6 matching bases. Trimming left V 7 bases short and J 2 bases short, with 16 bases between. This CDR3 has 15 residues. CDR3 nucleotides: TGTGCCAGCACGGGAAGGGGAGGATCCACAGATACGCAGTATTTT. Translated: CASTGRGGSTDTQYF.

There are many counts of this clonotype. The chain is built from TRBV5-1 and TRBJ2-5; 8 bases align to TRBD1. The CDR3 runs to 16 residues. The germline V gene has CDR1 SGHRS and CDR2 YFSETQ. The V segment lost 0 bases and the J segment 4 bases; nucleotides outside the gene matches: 8. The CDR3 sequence is CASSLGLQGAIETQYF. The CDR3 DNA is TGCGCCAGCAGCTTGGGGCTGCAGGGGGCAATAGAGACCCAGTACTTC.

This clonotype was seen more than once but under ten times. The V and J genes are TRBV5-1 and TRBJ1-4; TRBD1 might be the D (6 bases). Between the trimmed V and J ends, which lost 4 bases and 4 bases, there was a span of 14 bases. The CDR3 covers 15 residues. In germline, CDR1 is SGHRS, CDR2 YFSETQ. This chain's CDR3 is CASSVTGTSNEKLFF. As DNA, the CDR3 is TGCGCCAGCAGCGTGACCGGGACAAGTAATGAAAAACTGTTTTTT.

A few counts support this clonotype. The J gene is TRBJ1-1, the V gene TRBV5-1, with 7 bases aligning to TRBD1. Trimming at V came to 3 bases and at J to 3 bases, leaving 8 bases not matched to a gene. This CDR3 has 15 amino acids. CDR1 SGHRS and CDR2 YFSETQ come from the germline V gene. The CDR3 here is CASSWYHRGYTEAFF. The CDR3 coding sequence is TGCGCCAGCAGCTGGTACCACAGGGGTTACACTGAAGCTTTCTTT.

About this clonotype: Just one base apart from a much larger clone, this may be a read error. CDR3 sequence reads: CASSSRQHTEAFF. Here the CDR3 DNA reads TGTGCCAGCAGTTCTAGACAGCACACTGAAGCTTTCTTT. The chain employs TRBV6-5 and TRBJ1-1; tentative D call: TRBD1 (5 bases). The CDR3 consists of 13 residues. Trimming took 4 bases from V and 3 from J, leaving 9 bases between them. The germline gives CDR1 MNHEY, CDR2 SVGAGI.

This clonotype was seen ten or more times. The chain recombines TRBV18 with TRBJ2-1; no reliable D call. In germline, CDR1 is KGHSH, CDR2 LQKENI. Between the trimmed V and J ends, which lost 0 bases and 4 bases, there was a span of 4 bases. CDR3 length equals 13 residues. The CDR3 bases are TGTGCCAGCTCACCACCAGTATACAATGAGCAGTTCTTC. Residues: CASSPPVYNEQFF.

This clonotype was detected ten times or more. J is TRBJ2-5 and V is TRBV28, with D maybe TRBD2 (5 bases). V was trimmed by 7 bases and J by 5 bases, leaving 20 bases between them. Per the germline V gene, CDR1 is MDHEN and CDR2 is SYDVKM. There are 15 residues in the CDR3. CDR3 in DNA: TGTGCCAGCATGGGGAAGGAGGCATTGTTGGAGACCCAGTACTTC. As protein: CASMGKEALLETQYF.